The 27 T cell receptor beta chains below all came from one sample that was sequenced in a study of T-cell memory formation after mild COVID-19. Each CDR3 protein is one row after TCRdb ran MiXCR on the 5' RACE reads. The sample shows 540,000 or so distinct CDR3 sequences, roughly 22% of them seen only once. Sequenced input: PBMCs or a T cell subset sorted from them (not recorded which). These receptors came from an adult woman who had mild COVID-19 (a few samples of this study predate the infection). Cell type and time point are not known.

The chain has TRBV28 and TRBJ2-5, with 8 bases fitting TRBD2. The CDR3 sequence is 16 residues long. Germline CDR1 is MDHEN and CDR2 is SYDVKM. V shed 1 base, J shed 4 bases, and the junction held 8 bases outside the gene matches. CDR3 residues: CASSLYPSGSAETQYF. The CDR3 coding sequence is TGTGCCAGCAGTTTATACCCGAGCGGGAGTGCAGAGACCCAGTACTTC.

This clonotype was seen only a few times. The rearrangement links TRBV12-3 or TRBV12-4 to TRBJ2-7; TRBD2 matches at 8 bases. J gave up 3 bases and V 6 bases, and 7 bases lay outside the gene matches. The CDR3 totals 14 residues. CDR3 region: CASSTGTRRYEQYF. Here the CDR3 DNA reads TGTGCCAGCAGCACCGGGACTAGACGCTACGAGCAGTACTTC.

The V call is TRBV7-9, the J call TRBJ1-5; unclear D gene. V was pared by 1 base and J by 5 bases, with 6 bases between. The CDR3 sequence is 13 residues long. Germline V gene data show CDR1 as SEHNR and CDR2 as FQNEAQ (reference sequence). CDR3 coding DNA: TGTGCCAGCAGCTTAGGGGCCGATCAGCCCCAGCATTTT. Its protein is CASSLGADQPQHF.

This clonotype showed up just a few times. This chain joins TRBV4-2 and TRBJ2-5, with 13 positions matching TRBD2. The CDR3 is 17 residues long. Per germline, CDR1 LGHNA and CDR2 YNFKEQ. Losses at the gene ends were 1 base for V and 5 bases for J; bases not matched to a gene: 7. The chain's CDR3 is CASSQAGTSGAAETQYF. As DNA, the CDR3 is TGTGCCAGCAGCCAAGCCGGGACTAGCGGGGCAGCGGAGACCCAGTACTTC.

This clonotype was detected ten times or more. Sequence at one end of the junction differs from germline and may be a read error. V gene TRBV5-1 combines with J gene TRBJ2-7, with 9 nucleotides matching TRBD1. Germline V gene data show CDR1 as SGHRS and CDR2 as YFSETQ. The length of the CDR3 is 13 residues. The CDR3 coding sequence is TGTGCCAGCAGCCGGACAGGGGCCTACGAGCAGTACTTC. Its protein product is CASSRTGAYEQYF.

This clonotype was found a few times. The chain has TRBV3-1 and TRBJ2-1; the match to TRBD2 covers 7 bases. The CDR3 is 16 residues long. CDR1 is LGHDT, CDR2 YNNKEL, per germline (reference sequence). V was pared by 1 base and J by 6 bases, with 9 bases of the junction left unmatched. CDR3 DNA sequence: TGTGCCAGCAGCCAAGTCTCCGGCGGGAGCTTCAATGAGCAGTTCTTC. It codes for CASSQVSGGSFNEQFF.

The chain links TRBV12-3 or TRBV12-4 to TRBJ2-7, with D tentatively TRBD1 (6 bases). This CDR3 comprises 13 residues. Deletions cut 3 bases from V and 4 bases from J, with 10 bases between. CDR3 DNA sequence: TGTGCCAGCAGTTTGAGGGGGACGTACGAGCAGTACTTC. Amino acid sequence: CASSLRGTYEQYF.

DNA for the CDR3: TGTGCCAGCAGGTCGTGGACGTCCCCGGTTTGGGGATCCCATGAAAAACTGTTTTTT. Encoded protein: CASRSWTSPVWGSHEKLFF. The chain couples TRBV2 to TRBJ1-4; D gene unclear. V lost 6 bases and J lost 6, with 29 bases in between. The CDR3 is made up of 19 amino acids. Germline lookup yields CDR1 SNHLY and CDR2 FYNNEI.

This clonotype was detected many times. This chain joins TRBV18 and TRBJ2-5; 10 bases align to TRBD1. CDR3 length: 16 residues. Germline V gives CDR1 KGHSH, CDR2 LQKENI. V was clipped by 5 bases and J by 6 bases; unmatched bases: 12. The CDR3 coding sequence is TGTGCCAGCTCATCATCCATGACAGGGGGCGGAAAGACCCAGTACTTC. Protein product: CASSSSMTGGGKTQYF.

The genes are TRBV4-3 and TRBJ1-1; D gene ambiguous. Germline values: CDR1 LGHNA, CDR2 YSLEER. The CDR3 spans 14 residues. With 0 bases removed from V and 11 bases from J, the gap between germline ends came to 16 bases. Here the CDR3 DNA reads TGCGCCAGCAGCCAAGATTTCCCCCCCCCGCGGGCTTTCTTT. Translating gives CASSQDFPPPRAFF.

This chain uses TRBV7-2 with TRBJ1-2; no reliable D call. Trimming removed 5 bases at V and 8 bases at J, with 15 bases between. CDR3 length: 13 residues. The germline CDR1 and CDR2 sequences are SGHTA and FQGNSA. The CDR3 nucleotides are TGTGCCAGCAGCCCTGACGCATCATGGGGCTACACCTTC. Translation: CASSPDASWGYTF.

V gene TRBV27 combines with J gene TRBJ2-7; weak D call: TRBD1 (6 bases). Germline-derived CDR1 and CDR2 are MNHEY and SMNVEV (reference sequence). Trimming stripped 6 bases from V and 4 bases from J, with 13 bases between. This CDR3 spans 13 amino acids. The CDR3 sequence is CASRSGQIYEQYF. CDR3 DNA sequence: TGTGCCAGCAGATCCGGACAGATTTACGAGCAGTACTTC.

V gene TRBV3-1 combines with J gene TRBJ1-1; D call uncertain. Looked up from germline, CDR1 is LGHDT and CDR2 is YNNKEL (reference sequence). Trimming took off 1 base at V and 1 base at J, with 10 bases between the two ends. This CDR3 is built from 15 residues. The CDR3 nucleotides read TGTGCCAGCAGCCAAGGGTTAAATGGGAACACTGAAGCTTTCTTT. Translation: CASSQGLNGNTEAFF.

This clonotype showed up just a few times. The chain links TRBV7-2 to TRBJ1-5; a possible D gene is TRBD1 (5 bases). V was clipped by 5 bases and J by 8 bases, with 16 bases between them. Germline CDR1 is SGHTA and CDR2 is FQGNSA. The CDR3 has 14 residues. CDR3 residues: CASSRTRDVEPQHF. CDR3 in DNA: TGTGCCAGCAGCCGAACCCGGGACGTGGAGCCCCAGCATTTT.

Only a few counts were recorded for this clonotype. The chain links TRBV6-2 or TRBV6-3 to TRBJ2-2, with 8 bases identical to TRBD2. J gave up 5 bases and V 7 bases, and 9 bases lay outside the gene matches. Germline V lookup: CDR1 MNHEY, CDR2 SVGEGT. The CDR3 extends over 15 amino acids. As DNA, the CDR3 is TGTGCCAGCAAGAAAGAAGCGGGAGAAACCGGGGAGCTGTTTTTT. Protein product: CASKKEAGETGELFF.

The rearrangement uses TRBV6-5 and TRBJ2-2, with D possibly TRBD1 on 5 matching bases. V lost 0 bases and J lost 0, with 14 bases in between. Germline V gives CDR1 MNHEY, CDR2 SVGAGI. The CDR3 covers 18 residues. The CDR3 coding sequence is TGTGCCAGCAGTTACTCGAGGATTCGGACATCGAACACCGGGGAGCTGTTTTTT. It translates to CASSYSRIRTSNTGELFF.

The CDR3 DNA sequence: TGTGCCAGCAGTCAACAGGGGGCTGGTATTACTGAAGCTTTCTTT. Translated: CASSQQGAGITEAFF. The chain carries TRBV2 and TRBJ1-1; TRBD1 aligns across 9 bases. V lost 5 bases, J lost 5 bases, and 9 bases stayed unmatched. The CDR3 extends over 15 amino acids. The germline V gene encodes CDR1 SNHLY and CDR2 FYNNEI.

There are a few counts of this clonotype. The chain employs TRBV7-6 and TRBJ2-1; 8 nucleotides agree with TRBD2. Germline-derived CDR1 and CDR2 are SGHVS and FNYEAQ. Trimming cost V 10 bases and J 7 bases; bases outside gene matches: 12. The CDR3 is 14 residues long. In DNA form, the CDR3 reads TGTGCCACCTTCAGCGGGAGAAGTACGAATGAGCAGTTCTTC. Translated: CATFSGRSTNEQFF.

The chain employs TRBV2 and TRBJ1-2; D is ambiguous. Per germline, CDR1 SNHLY and CDR2 FYNNEI. Trimming shortened V by 11 bases and J by 4 bases, and 8 bases separated the two germline ends. The CDR3 has 10 residues. For the CDR3, the DNA is TGTGCCGGCCTAGTCTATGGCTACACCTTC. Translating gives CAGLVYGYTF.

The rearrangement links TRBV6-5 to TRBJ1-6, with 8 bases lining up with TRBD1. With V trimmed by 2 bases and J by 8 bases, 8 bases remained unmatched. The CDR3 sequence is 16 residues long. Germline CDR1 MNHEY, CDR2 SVGAGI. CDR3 DNA sequence: TGTGCCAGCAGTTACGCTCGGACAGGGTCGGATTCACCCCTCCACTTT. The encoded protein is CASSYARTGSDSPLHF.

This clonotype was seen once. J is TRBJ1-2 and V is TRBV4-1, with D possibly matching TRBD1 (5 bases). CDR3 length: 13 residues. With 8 bases removed from V and 4 bases from J, the gap between germline ends came to 14 bases. Germline V gene data show CDR1 as MGHRA and CDR2 as YSYEKL. The CDR3 region has the DNA TGCGCCAGCGGGGGTCCGAGGGTCTATGGCTACACCTTC. This translates into CASGGPRVYGYTF.

This clonotype showed up just a few times. This chain connects TRBV24-1 to TRBJ2-1; D is ambiguous. Trimming stripped 0 bases from V and 6 bases from J, with 11 bases between. The CDR3 consists of 15 residues. Germline CDR1 KGHDR, CDR2 SFDVKD. This CDR3 reads CATSDLVDGGNEQFF. CDR3 DNA: TGTGCCACCAGTGATTTGGTCGACGGTGGCAATGAGCAGTTCTTC.

The chain links TRBV27 to TRBJ1-5; weak D call: TRBD1 (6 bases). CDR1 is MNHEY, CDR2 SMNVEV, per germline (reference sequence). V dropped 6 bases and J dropped 10 bases, with 19 bases sitting between them. This CDR3 comprises 14 residues. The CDR3 here is CASSPAGGPRPQHF. CDR3 DNA sequence: TGTGCCAGCAGCCCGGCGGGGGGGCCTCGACCCCAGCATTTT.

The chain has TRBV15 and TRBJ1-5; a weak D match, TRBD1 (6 bases). V was trimmed by 6 bases and J by 7 bases, leaving 25 bases between them. The germline V gene encodes CDR1 LNHNV and CDR2 YYDKDF (reference sequence). The CDR3 runs 17 residues. The CDR3 loop reads CATSPRGGQGLFQPQHF. The CDR3 DNA reads TGTGCCACCAGTCCCCGCGGGGGGCAGGGGTTGTTCCAGCCCCAGCATTTT.

The chain employs TRBV12-3 or TRBV12-4 and TRBJ2-5, with 7 positions matching TRBD2. J was trimmed by 5 bases and V by 4 bases; bases with no gene match: 10. The CDR3 is made up of 15 amino acids. CDR3 protein: CASSSGGMGGETQYF. The CDR3 DNA reads as TGTGCCAGCAGTTCCGGCGGGATGGGGGGGGAGACCCAGTACTTC.

The genes are TRBV18 and TRBJ2-1; D remains unclear. The V gene lost 3 bases and the J gene lost 9 bases, with 9 bases spanning the gap. Germline values: CDR1 KGHSH, CDR2 LQKENI. The CDR3 length is 12 residues. The CDR3 is CASSPQMGEQFF. For the CDR3, the DNA is TGTGCCAGCTCACCTCAGATGGGTGAGCAGTTCTTC.

The chain links TRBV7-9 to TRBJ1-2, with a tentative D call TRBD1 (5 bases). The CDR3 covers 14 residues. The V gene's germline CDR1 is SEHNR and CDR2 FQNEAQ (reference sequence). The ends were cut back, 8 bases at V and 0 bases at J, with 13 bases in the middle. DNA for the CDR3: TGTGCCAGCCGCACCGGGGGAGCTAACTATGGCTACACCTTC. It translates to CASRTGGANYGYTF.